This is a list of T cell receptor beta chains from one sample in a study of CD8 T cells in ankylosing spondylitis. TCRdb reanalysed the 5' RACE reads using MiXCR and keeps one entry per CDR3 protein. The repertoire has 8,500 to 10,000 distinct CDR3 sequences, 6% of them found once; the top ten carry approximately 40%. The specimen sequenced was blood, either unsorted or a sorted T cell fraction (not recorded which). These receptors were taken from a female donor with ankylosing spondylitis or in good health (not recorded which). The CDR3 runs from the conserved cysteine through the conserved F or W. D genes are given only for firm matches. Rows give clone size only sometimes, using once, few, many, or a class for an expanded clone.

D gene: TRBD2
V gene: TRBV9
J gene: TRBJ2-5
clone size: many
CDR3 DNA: TGTGCCAGCAATAGCGGGAGCGAGGAGACCCAGTACTTC
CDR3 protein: CASNSGSEETQYF

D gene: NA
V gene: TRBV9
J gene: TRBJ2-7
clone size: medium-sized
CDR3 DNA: TGTGCCAGCAGCCCAGAGGGCGCGGGATCCCACTACGAGCAGTACTTC
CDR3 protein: CASSPEGAGSHYEQYF

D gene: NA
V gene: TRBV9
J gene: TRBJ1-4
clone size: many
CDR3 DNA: TGTGCCAGCAGCCCGGGGACCTACGAAAAACTGTTTTTT
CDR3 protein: CASSPGTYEKLFF

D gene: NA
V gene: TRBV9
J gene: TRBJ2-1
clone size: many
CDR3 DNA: TGTGCCAGCAGCGTAGGCACGAGCTCCTACAATGAGCAGTTCTTC
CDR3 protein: CASSVGTSSYNEQFF

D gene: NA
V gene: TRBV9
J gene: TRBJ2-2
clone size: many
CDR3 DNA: TGTGCCAGCAGCTCTATTTCGAACACCGGGGAGCTGTTTTTT
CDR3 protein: CASSSISNTGELFF

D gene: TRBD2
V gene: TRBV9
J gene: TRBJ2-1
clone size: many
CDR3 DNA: TGTGCCAGCAGCGTAGCTGAAGCGTCAAGCGGGAGGGCCCCCAATGAGCAGTTCTTC
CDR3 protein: CASSVAEASSGRAPNEQFF

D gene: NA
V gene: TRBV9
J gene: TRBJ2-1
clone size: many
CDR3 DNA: TGTGCCAGCAGCGGAGTCTACAATGAGCAGTTCTTC
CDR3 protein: CASSGVYNEQFF

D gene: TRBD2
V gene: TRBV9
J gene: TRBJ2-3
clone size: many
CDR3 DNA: TGTGCCAGCAGCCCCGGGGGGGGCACAGATACGCAGTATTTT
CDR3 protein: CASSPGGGTDTQYF

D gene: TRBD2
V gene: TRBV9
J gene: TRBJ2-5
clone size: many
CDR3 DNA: TGTGCCAGCAGCGTAGACTCGCGGGAGGGAGAGACCCAGTACTTC
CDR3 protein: CASSVDSREGETQYF

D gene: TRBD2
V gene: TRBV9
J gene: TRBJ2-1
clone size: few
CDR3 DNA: TGTGCCAGCAGCCCGGGACTACCGTCCAATGAGCAGTTCTTC
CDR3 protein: CASSPGLPSNEQFF

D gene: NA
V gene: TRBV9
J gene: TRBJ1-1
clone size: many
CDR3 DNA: TGTGCCAGCAGCGCCGGGACGGAAGCTTTCTTT
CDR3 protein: CASSAGTEAFF

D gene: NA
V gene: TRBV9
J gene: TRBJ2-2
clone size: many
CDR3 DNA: TGTGCCAGCAGCCCGGTGGGGGCCGGGGAGCTGTTTTTT
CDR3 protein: CASSPVGAGELFF

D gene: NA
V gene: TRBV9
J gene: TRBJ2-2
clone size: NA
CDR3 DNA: TGTGCCAGCAGCGTAAAGAGTCGCGGCAGGTACACCGGGGAGCTGTTTTTT
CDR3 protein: CASSVKSRGRYTGELFF

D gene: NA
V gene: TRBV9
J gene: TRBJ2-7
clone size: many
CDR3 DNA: TGTGCCAGCAGCGTAGCAGACGGTGCCTACGAGCAGTACTTC
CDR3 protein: CASSVADGAYEQYF

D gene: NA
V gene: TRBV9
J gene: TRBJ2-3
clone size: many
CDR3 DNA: TGTGCCAGCAGCGTCCCTCTCTCCGGGGGCCCTGAGACAGATACGCAGTATTTT
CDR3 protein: CASSVPLSGGPETDTQYF

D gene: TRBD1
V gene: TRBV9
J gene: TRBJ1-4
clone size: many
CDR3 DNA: TGTGCCAGCAGCGCCGGACAGGCAACTAATGAAAAACTGTTTTTT
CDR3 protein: CASSAGQATNEKLFF

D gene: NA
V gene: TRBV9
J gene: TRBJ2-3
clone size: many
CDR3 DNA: TGTGCCAGCAGCGTAGAATTTTCCAGGGCGACAGATACGCAGTATTTT
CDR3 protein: CASSVEFSRATDTQYF

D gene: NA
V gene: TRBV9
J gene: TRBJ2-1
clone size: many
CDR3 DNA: TGTGCCAGCAGCGATGGGGCGCCCAACAATGAGCAGTTCTTC
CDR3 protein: CASSDGAPNNEQFF

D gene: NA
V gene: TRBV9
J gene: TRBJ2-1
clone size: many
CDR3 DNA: TGTGCCAGCAGCGACCCCCCCAATGAGCAGTTCTTC
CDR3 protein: CASSDPPNEQFF

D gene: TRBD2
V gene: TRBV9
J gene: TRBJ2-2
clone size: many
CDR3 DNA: TGTGCCAGCAGCTCACGACGGGGGGAGAACCCGAACACCGGGGAGCTGTTTTTT
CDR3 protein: CASSSRRGENPNTGELFF

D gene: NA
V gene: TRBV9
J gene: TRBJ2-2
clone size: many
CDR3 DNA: TGTGCCAGCAGCCCCAGTAGCGGTACCGGGGAGCTGTTTTTT
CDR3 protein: CASSPSSGTGELFF

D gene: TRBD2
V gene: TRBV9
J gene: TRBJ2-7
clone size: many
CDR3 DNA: TGTGCCAGCAGCGTAGCTGGAGCGGGGGATTACGAGCAGTACTTC
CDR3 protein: CASSVAGAGDYEQYF

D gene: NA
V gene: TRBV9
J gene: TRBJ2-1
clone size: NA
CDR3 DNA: TGTGCCAGCAGCGTAGCCATAGGCTCCTACAATGAGCAGTTCTTC
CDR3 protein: CASSVAIGSYNEQFF

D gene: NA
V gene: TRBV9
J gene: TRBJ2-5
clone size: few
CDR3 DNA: TGTGCCAGCAGCCCTACTCGGAACCCTCAAGAGACCCAGTACTTC
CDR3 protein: CASSPTRNPQETQYF

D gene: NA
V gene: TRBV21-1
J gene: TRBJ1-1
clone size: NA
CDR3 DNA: TGTGCCAGCAGCAAGAGGTGCACTGAAGCTTTCTTT
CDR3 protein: CASSKRCTEAFF

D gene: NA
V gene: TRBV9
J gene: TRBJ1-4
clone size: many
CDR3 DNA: TGTGCCAGCGGGGGGAGTAATGAAAAACTGTTTTTT
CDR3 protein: CASGGSNEKLFF

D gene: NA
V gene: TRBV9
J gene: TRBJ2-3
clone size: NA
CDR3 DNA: TGTGCCAGCAGCGTAGCGCCGGGAACCACAGATACGCAGTATTTT
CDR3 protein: CASSVAPGTTDTQYF

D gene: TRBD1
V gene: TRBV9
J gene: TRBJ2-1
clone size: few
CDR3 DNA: TGTGCCAGCAGGGCGGGACAGGGATACAATGAGCAGTTCTTC
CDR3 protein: CASRAGQGYNEQFF

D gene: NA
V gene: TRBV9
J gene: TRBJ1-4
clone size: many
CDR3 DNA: TGTGCCAGCAGCAGGACCGGAGGGGATGAAAAACTGTTTTTT
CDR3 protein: CASSRTGGDEKLFF

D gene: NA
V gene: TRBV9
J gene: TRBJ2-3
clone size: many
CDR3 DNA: TGTGCCAGCAGCGTCGGGGGGGGGACAGGGCTCACAGATACGCAGTATTTT
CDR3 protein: CASSVGGGTGLTDTQYF

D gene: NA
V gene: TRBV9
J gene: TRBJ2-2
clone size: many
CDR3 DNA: TGTGCCAGCAGCGTAGGGTCGACGAACACCGGGGAGCTGTTTTTT
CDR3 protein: CASSVGSTNTGELFF

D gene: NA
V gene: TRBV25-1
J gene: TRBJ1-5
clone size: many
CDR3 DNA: TGTGCCAGCACCGAAGGTGGTCCCCCCCGGCGCAATCAGCCCCAGCATTTT
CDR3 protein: CASTEGGPPRRNQPQHF

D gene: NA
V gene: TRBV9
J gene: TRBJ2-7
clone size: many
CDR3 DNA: TGTGCCAGCAGCGATTCCAGGGTGGGCGAGCAGTACTTC
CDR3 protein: CASSDSRVGEQYF

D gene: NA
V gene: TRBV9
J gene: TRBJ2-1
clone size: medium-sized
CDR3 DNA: TGTGCCAGCAGCCCGAACGACTACAATGAGCAGTTCTTC
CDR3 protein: CASSPNDYNEQFF

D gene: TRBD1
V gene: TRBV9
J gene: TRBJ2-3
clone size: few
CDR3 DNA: TGTGCCAGCAGCGCCGGGACAGGTAGGGAAGATACGCAGTATTTT
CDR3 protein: CASSAGTGREDTQYF

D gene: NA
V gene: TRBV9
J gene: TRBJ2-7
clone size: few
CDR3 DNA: TGTGCCAGCAGCGTAGGGTGGGGTCCCACCTACGAGCAGTACTTC
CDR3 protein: CASSVGWGPTYEQYF

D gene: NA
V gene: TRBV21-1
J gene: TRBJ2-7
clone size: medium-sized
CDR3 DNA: TGTGCCAGCAGCTCTCCCCCCAGGGATAAGTACGAGCAGTACTTC
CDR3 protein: CASSSPPRDKYEQYF

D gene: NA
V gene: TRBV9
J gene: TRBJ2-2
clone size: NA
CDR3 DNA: TGTGCCAGCAGCGTTGTCTGGGAAGCGGCCCCCGGCACCGGGGAGCTGTTTTTT
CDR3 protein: CASSVVWEAAPGTGELFF

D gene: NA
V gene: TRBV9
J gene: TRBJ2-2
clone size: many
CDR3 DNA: TGTGCCAGCAGCCGGGGTTCGGGGGAGCTGTTTTTT
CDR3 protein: CASSRGSGELFF

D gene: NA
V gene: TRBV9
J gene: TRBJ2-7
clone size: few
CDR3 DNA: TGTGCCAGCAGCGTAGGCGGGGTCCCCTACGAGCAGTACTTC
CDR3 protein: CASSVGGVPYEQYF

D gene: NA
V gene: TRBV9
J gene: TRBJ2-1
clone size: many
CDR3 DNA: TGTGCCAGCAGCGCCGGACGGAGCTCCTACAATGAGCAGTTCTTC
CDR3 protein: CASSAGRSSYNEQFF

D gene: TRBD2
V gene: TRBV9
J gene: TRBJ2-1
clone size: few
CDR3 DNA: TGTGCCAGCAGCGTCAGCGGGGGGGCCTCCTACAATGAGCAGTTCTTC
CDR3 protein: CASSVSGGASYNEQFF